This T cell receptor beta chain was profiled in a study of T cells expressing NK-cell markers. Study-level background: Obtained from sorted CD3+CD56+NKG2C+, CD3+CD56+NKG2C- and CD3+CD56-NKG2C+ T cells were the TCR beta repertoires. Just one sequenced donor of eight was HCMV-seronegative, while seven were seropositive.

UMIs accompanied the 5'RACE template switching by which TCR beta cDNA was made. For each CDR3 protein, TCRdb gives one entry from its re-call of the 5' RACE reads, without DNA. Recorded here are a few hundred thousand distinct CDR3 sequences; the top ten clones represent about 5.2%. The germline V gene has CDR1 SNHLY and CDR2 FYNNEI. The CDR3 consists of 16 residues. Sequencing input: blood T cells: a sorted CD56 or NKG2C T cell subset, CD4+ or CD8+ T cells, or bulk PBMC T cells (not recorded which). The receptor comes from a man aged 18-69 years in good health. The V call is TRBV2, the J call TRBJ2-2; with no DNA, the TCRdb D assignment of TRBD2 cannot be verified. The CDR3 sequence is CASSPPGLKNTGELFF.